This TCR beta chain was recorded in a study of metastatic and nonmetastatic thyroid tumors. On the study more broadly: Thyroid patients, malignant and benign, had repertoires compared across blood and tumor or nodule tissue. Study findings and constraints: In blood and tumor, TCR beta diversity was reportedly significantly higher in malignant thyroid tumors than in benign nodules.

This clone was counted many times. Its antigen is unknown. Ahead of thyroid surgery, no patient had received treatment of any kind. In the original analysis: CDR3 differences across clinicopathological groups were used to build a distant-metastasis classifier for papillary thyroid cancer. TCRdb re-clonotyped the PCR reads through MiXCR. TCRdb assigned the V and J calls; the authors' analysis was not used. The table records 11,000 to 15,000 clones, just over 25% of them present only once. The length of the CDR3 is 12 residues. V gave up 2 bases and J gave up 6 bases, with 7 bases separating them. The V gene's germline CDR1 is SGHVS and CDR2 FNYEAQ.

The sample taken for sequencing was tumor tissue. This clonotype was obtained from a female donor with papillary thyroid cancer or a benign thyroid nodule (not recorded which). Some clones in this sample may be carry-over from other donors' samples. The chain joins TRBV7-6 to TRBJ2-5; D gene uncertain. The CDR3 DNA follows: TGTGCCAGCAGCTTAACTGCGAAGACCCAGTACTTC. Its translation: CASSLTAKTQYF.